This is a list of T cell receptor beta chains from one sample in a study of T cell responses to AZD1222 COVID-19 vaccine. The data were produced by immunoSEQ multiplex PCR, yet TCRdb's version contains in-frame clones alone and is incomplete. Among about 140,000 clones listed, less than 95% were seen once. This material consisted of peripheral blood, taken on day 0 of AZD1222 vaccination. The receptors shown here come from an adult in good health. Each CDR3 is given with its conserved first and last residue. A D gene is named only where the DNA matches it firmly. Where a row states a size, it is once, few, many or the class of an expanded clone; other rows omit it.

d_gene	abundance	j_gene	v_gene	CDR3nt	CDR3aa
.	.	TRBJ1-1	TRBV30	TGTGCCTGGGACCTGGGGGCTGAAGCTTTCTTT	CAWDLGAEAFF
.	.	TRBJ1-4	TRBV18	TGTGCCAGCTCACCACTGGATGGTGAAAAACTGTTTTTT	CASSPLDGEKLFF
TRBD2	.	TRBJ2-1	TRBV24-1	TGTGCCACCAGTGAGACTACCGGGACTAGCGGGGGCGATGAGCAGTTCTTC	CATSETTGTSGGDEQFF
TRBD1	.	TRBJ2-7	TRBV11-3	TGTGCCAGCAGCTTAGGCCGGACAGGCACCTACGAGCAGTACTTC	CASSLGRTGTYEQYF
.	.	TRBJ2-2	TRBV12-3/TRBV12-4	TGTGCCAGCAGTTTAGAGGGGGGCGGGGAGCTGTTTTTT	CASSLEGGGELFF
TRBD1	.	TRBJ2-1	TRBV18	TGTGCCAGCTCACCACGGACAGGGGGTTCGACCTACAATGAGCAGTTCTTC	CASSPRTGGSTYNEQFF
TRBD2	.	TRBJ2-7	TRBV19	TGTGCCAGTAGTATAGATCCGGGGGAGGGTGACGAGCAGTACTTC	CASSIDPGEGDEQYF
.	.	TRBJ1-1	TRBV5-4	TGTGCCAGCAGCCGCGGACACGATCGTGAAGCTTTCTTT	CASSRGHDREAFF
.	.	TRBJ2-3	TRBV4-3	TGCGCCAGCAGCCAAGAGACTAGGGGAAGCACAGATACGCAGTATTTT	CASSQETRGSTDTQYF
.	.	TRBJ1-5	TRBV2	TGTGCCAGCAGCCACGGCGGGAACCAGCCCCAGCATTTT	CASSHGGNQPQHF
.	.	TRBJ1-1	TRBV7-9	TGTGCCAGCAGCTTAATCTGGGACACTGAAGCTTTCTTT	CASSLIWDTEAFF
.	.	TRBJ2-5	TRBV5-4	TGTGCCAGCAGCTTAGGCCAGGAGACCCAGTACTTC	CASSLGQETQYF
.	.	TRBJ1-4	TRBV5-5	TGTGCCAGCAGCTTGAGGCGGGAAAAACTGTTTTTT	CASSLRREKLFF
TRBD1	few	TRBJ2-7	TRBV28	TGTGCCAGCAGCAACGGACAGGGGGCCCCCTACGAGCAGTACTTC	CASSNGQGAPYEQYF
TRBD1	.	TRBJ1-2	TRBV4-3	TGCGCCAGCAGCCAAGATCACGGGGGACAGAGGAGATGGGGCTACACCTTC	CASSQDHGGQRRWGYTF
.	.	TRBJ2-1	TRBV4-1	TGCGCCAGCAGCCTCCCCCCTCGCCGGAATTCATATGAGCAGTTCTTC	CASSLPPRRNSYEQFF
.	.	TRBJ2-2	TRBV5-1	TGCGCCAGCCGAGAGTACACCACGAACACCGGGGAGCTGTTTTTT	CASREYTTNTGELFF
.	.	TRBJ2-1	TRBV7-8	TGTGCCAGCAGGAGTTGGACGGGGAGCTCCTACAATGAGCAGTTCTTC	CASRSWTGSSYNEQFF
.	.	TRBJ2-7	TRBV6-5	TGTGCCAGCAGCCAGGGTCTGTACGAGCAGTACTTC	CASSQGLYEQYF
.	.	TRBJ2-3	TRBV7-2	TGTGCCAGCAGGGTTGGAGGGGGGACAGATACGCAGTATTTT	CASRVGGGTDTQYF
.	.	TRBJ1-6	TRBV30	TGTGCCTGGAGTGGGGGGGGGAATTCACCCCTCCACTTT	CAWSGGGNSPLHF
TRBD1	.	TRBJ1-2	TRBV19	TGTGCCAGTAGTATCGGGACAGGGGGTGGCTACACCTTC	CASSIGTGGGYTF
.	.	TRBJ2-3	TRBV5-1	TGCGCCAGCAGCTTGGGGCAGGGGGGGTCCCTCACAGATACGCAGTATTTT	CASSLGQGGSLTDTQYF
.	.	TRBJ2-3	TRBV5-4	TGTGCCAGCAGCTTGGGCAGGCGCGGGGATACGCAGTATTTT	CASSLGRRGDTQYF
.	.	TRBJ2-7	TRBV10-3	TGTGCCATCACTCAGAATCCAGCCTACGAGCAGTACTTC	CAITQNPAYEQYF
TRBD2	.	TRBJ2-5	TRBV6-5	TGTGCCAGCAGGGTGGGAGGGCAAGAGACCCAGTACTTC	CASRVGGQETQYF
TRBD1	.	TRBJ1-2	TRBV15	TGTGCCACCAGTGGGACAGCGTCATATGGCTACACCTTC	CATSGTASYGYTF
.	once	TRBJ1-2	TRBV9	TGTGCCAGCAGCGCCACGCAGGGTTTAGATGGCTACACCTTC	CASSATQGLDGYTF
TRBD1	.	TRBJ1-2	TRBV19	TGTGCCAGTATCGATCGCTCAGGCCGGACAGGGCCTCGCGACTATGGCTACACCTTC	CASIDRSGRTGPRDYGYTF
.	.	TRBJ1-1	TRBV6-2/TRBV6-3	TGTGCCAGCAGTTACTCGGGCAGTAGATTCACTGAAGCTTTCTTT	CASSYSGSRFTEAFF
.	.	TRBJ1-2	TRBV5-1	TGCGCCAGCAGCTTGGACGGAAGCTATGGCTACACCTTC	CASSLDGSYGYTF
TRBD1	.	TRBJ1-4	TRBV5-4	TGTGCCAGCAGCGGAAGAGGGGGCGCAACTAATGAAAAACTGTTTTTT	CASSGRGGATNEKLFF
.	.	TRBJ1-2	TRBV10-3	TGTGCCATCAGTCCCGGGGGGCGGGAAGGCTATGGCTACACCTTC	CAISPGGREGYGYTF
TRBD1	.	TRBJ1-1	TRBV11-2	TGTGCCAGCAGCGAACAGGGGGGATTGGCTGAAGCTTTCTTT	CASSEQGGLAEAFF
TRBD1	.	TRBJ1-5	TRBV5-5	TGTGCCAGCAGCGAAACCGGGACAGGTTATAGCAATCAGCCCCAGCATTTT	CASSETGTGYSNQPQHF
.	once	TRBJ1-1	TRBV19	TGTGCCAGTAGTAACCCGGGGGGAATGAACACTGAAGCTTTCTTT	CASSNPGGMNTEAFF
.	.	TRBJ1-5	TRBV29-1	TGCAGCGTCATAGATACACAGGGTCAGGGAGTCAAAGGGCCCCAGCATTTT	CSVIDTQGQGVKGPQHF
TRBD1	.	TRBJ2-3	TRBV18	TGTGCCAGCTCAGCCGACAGGGTGACAGATACGCAGTATTTT	CASSADRVTDTQYF
TRBD2	.	TRBJ2-1	TRBV5-5	TGTGCCAGCCGACTAGCGGGAGATAGTGAGCAGTTCTTC	CASRLAGDSEQFF
.	.	TRBJ1-6	TRBV18	TGTGCCAGCTCACCAGAACCGGGGATCAATTCACCCCTCCACTTT	CASSPEPGINSPLHF
.	.	TRBJ2-7	TRBV7-2	TGTGCCAGCAGCCGGGACACATACGAGCAGTACTTC	CASSRDTYEQYF
TRBD2	.	TRBJ2-5	TRBV15	TGTGCCACCAGCAGAGATTTGGCTAGCGGGGGGGAGGAGACCCAGTACTTC	CATSRDLASGGEETQYF
.	.	TRBJ1-6	TRBV6-5	TGTGCCAGCAGCCGGCCTAATTCACCCCTCCACTTT	CASSRPNSPLHF
TRBD2	.	TRBJ2-5	TRBV30	TGTGCCTGGAGTGGGACTAGCGGCCGGACCCAAGAGACCCAGTACTTC	CAWSGTSGRTQETQYF
.	.	TRBJ1-1	TRBV9	TGTGCCAGCAGCGTGGGTGACACAGGGCTGTTGAACACTGAAGCTTTCTTT	CASSVGDTGLLNTEAFF
.	.	TRBJ2-3	TRBV3-1/TRBV3-2	TGTGCCAGCAGCCAAGAGCCGGGGGAGATCCTCACAGATACGCAGTATTTT	CASSQEPGEILTDTQYF
.	.	TRBJ1-1	TRBV9	TGTGCCAGCAGCGTAGCTCCGACAACCAACACTGAAGCTTTCTTT	CASSVAPTTNTEAFF
TRBD1	.	TRBJ1-1	TRBV6-5	TGTGCCATTTACAGGGGGAATGAAGCTTTCTTT	CAIYRGNEAFF
.	once	TRBJ1-5	TRBV30	TGTGCCTGGAGTGGAGGGGTCAATCAGCCCCAGCATTTT	CAWSGGVNQPQHF
.	.	TRBJ1-2	TRBV12-5	TGTGCTAGTGCCCATAACTATGGCTACACCTTC	CASAHNYGYTF